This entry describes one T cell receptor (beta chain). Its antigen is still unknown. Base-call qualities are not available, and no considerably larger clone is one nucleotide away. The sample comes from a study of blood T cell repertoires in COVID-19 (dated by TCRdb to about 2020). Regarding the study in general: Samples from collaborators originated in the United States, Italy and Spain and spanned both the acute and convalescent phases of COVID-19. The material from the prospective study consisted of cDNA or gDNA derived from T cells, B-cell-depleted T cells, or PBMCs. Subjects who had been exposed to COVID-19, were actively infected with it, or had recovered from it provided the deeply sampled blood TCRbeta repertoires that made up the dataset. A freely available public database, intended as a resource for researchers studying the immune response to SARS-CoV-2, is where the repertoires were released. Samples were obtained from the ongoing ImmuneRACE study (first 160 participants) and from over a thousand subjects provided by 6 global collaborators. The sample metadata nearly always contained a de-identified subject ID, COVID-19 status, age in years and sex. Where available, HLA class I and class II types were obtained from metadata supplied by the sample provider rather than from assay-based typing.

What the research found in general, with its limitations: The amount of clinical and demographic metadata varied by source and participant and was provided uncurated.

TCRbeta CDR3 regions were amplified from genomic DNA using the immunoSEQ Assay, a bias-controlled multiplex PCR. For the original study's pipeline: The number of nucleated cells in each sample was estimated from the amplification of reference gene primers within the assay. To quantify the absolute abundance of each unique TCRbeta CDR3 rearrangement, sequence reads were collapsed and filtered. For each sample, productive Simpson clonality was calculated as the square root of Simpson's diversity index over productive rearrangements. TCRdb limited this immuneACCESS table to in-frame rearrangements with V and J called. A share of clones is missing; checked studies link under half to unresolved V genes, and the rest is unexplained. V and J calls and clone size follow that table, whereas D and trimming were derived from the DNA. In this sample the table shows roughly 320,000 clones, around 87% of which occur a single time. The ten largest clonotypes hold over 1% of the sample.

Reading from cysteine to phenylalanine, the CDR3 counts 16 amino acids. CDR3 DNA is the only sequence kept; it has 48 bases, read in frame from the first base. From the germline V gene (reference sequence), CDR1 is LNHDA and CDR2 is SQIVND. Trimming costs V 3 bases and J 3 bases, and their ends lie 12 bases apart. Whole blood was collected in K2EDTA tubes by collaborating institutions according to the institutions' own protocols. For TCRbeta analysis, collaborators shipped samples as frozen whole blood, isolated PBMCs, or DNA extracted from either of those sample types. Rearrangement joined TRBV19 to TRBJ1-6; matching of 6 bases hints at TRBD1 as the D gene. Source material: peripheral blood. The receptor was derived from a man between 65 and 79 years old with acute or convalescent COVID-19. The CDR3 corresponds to CASSIGQPSYNSPLHF. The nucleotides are TGTGCCAGTAGTATCGGACAGCCAAGCTATAATTCACCCCTCCACTTT. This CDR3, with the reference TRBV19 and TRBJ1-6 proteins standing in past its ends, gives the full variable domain DGGITQSPKYLFRKEGQNVTLSCEQNLNHDAMYWYRQDPGQGLRLIYYSQIVNDFQKGDIAEGYSVSREKKESFPLTVTSAQKNPTAFYLCASSIGQPSYNSPLHFGNGTRLTVT.